This T cell receptor (beta chain) was identified during a study of vaccination effects on CD4 cells after COVID-19. Researchers isolated CD4+ T cells once around 11 days of culture had elapsed. Participants got two doses of BNT162b2 or mRNA-1273 vaccine. Vaccine recipients had no previous SARS-CoV-2 infection; their nucleocapsid antibodies were negative. Measured with immunoSEQ multiplex PCR; TCRdb has only the in-frame clones, and not every one. Of some 30,000 clones in the sample, around two thirds were seen once. Of note for this clone: Its antigen is as yet unknown.

Points from the study as a whole: Late post-vaccination samples showed marked contraction of infection- and vaccine-induced clones.

Sequencing used CD4+ T cells from PBMCs cultured without peptide, obtained after COVID-19 vaccination. The TCR originated in a human donor who received a COVID-19 vaccine.

CDR3 in amino acids: CASSSLRDRVWNTEAFF. The CDR3 coding sequence is TGTGCCAGCAGCTCACTCCGGGACAGGGTGTGGAACACTGAAGCTTTCTTT. V gene TRBV28 combines with J gene TRBJ1-1; 9 bases match TRBD1. V was clipped by 6 bases and J by 1 base; unmatched bases: 12. This CDR3 is 17 amino acids long. Germline lookup yields CDR1 MDHEN and CDR2 SYDVKM. Full variable domain (remainder filled in from reference TRBV28 and TRBJ1-1): DVKVTQSSRYLVKRTGEKVFLECVQDMDHENMFWYRQDPGLGLRLIYFSYDVKMKEKGDIPEGYSVSREKKERFSLILESASTNQTSMYLCASSSLRDRVWNTEAFFGQGTRLTVV.